Given below is one T cell receptor beta chain in context. Sequenced by immunoSEQ multiplex PCR; TCRdb stores in-frame clones only, minus some. The sample lists roughly 25,000 clones, over 35% seen once, with 0.66% in the top ten. The CDR3 runs 14 residues. V was trimmed by 0 bases and J by 2 bases, leaving 7 bases between them. Germline loops: CDR1 SGHRS, CDR2 YFSETQ. These data are taken from a study of graft-versus-host responses after intestinal transplantation. The genes are TRBV5-1 and TRBJ2-3; D not resolved. The receptor was isolated from a human patient who received an intestinal transplant. Sequencing used alloreactive CD4+ T cells from a mixed lymphocyte reaction culture, obtained before intestinal transplant. Sample subset: CFSE-low proliferating T cells sorted from roughly six-day pre-transplant mixed lymphocyte reaction (GvH or HvG direction). This CDR3 is CASSLVLLTDTQYF. The CDR3 nucleotides are TGCGCCAGCAGCTTGGTGTTACTCACAGATACGCAGTATTTT. Based on the CDR3 plus reference TRBV5-1 and TRBJ2-3, the full variable domain is KAGVTQTPRYLIKTRGQQVTLSCSPISGHRSVSWYQQTPGQGLQFLFEYFSETQRNKGNFPGRFSGRQFSNSRSEMNVSTLELGDSALYLCASSLVLLTDTQYFGPGTRLTVL.